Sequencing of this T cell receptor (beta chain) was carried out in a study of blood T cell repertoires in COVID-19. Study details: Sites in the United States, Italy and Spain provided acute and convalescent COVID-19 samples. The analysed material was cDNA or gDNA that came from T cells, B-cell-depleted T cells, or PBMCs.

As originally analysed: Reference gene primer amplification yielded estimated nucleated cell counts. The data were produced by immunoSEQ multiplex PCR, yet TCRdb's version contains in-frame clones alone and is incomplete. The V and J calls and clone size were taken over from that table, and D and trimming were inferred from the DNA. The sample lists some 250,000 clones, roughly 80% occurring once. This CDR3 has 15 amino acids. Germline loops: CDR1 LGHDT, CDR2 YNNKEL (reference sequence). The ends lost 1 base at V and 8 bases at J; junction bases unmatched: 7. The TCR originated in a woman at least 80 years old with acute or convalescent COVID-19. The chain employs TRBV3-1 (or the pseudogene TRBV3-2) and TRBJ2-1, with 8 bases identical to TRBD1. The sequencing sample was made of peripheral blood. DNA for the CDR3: TGTGCCAGCAGCCAAGTCGGGGACAGGAGGGATGAGCAGTTCTTC. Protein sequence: CASSQVGDRRDEQFF.